These 7 T cell receptor beta chains share one sample of origin, sequenced in a study of blood T cell repertoires in COVID-19. Measured with immunoSEQ multiplex PCR; TCRdb has only the in-frame clones, and not every one. The sample lists under 200,000 clones; around 90% were seen once. What was sequenced was peripheral blood. These receptors were obtained from a man in his 60s with COVID-19, enrolled during active disease.

The chain uses TRBV15 and TRBJ1-5, with a tentative D call TRBD1 (6 bases). V dropped 0 bases and J dropped 0 bases, with 12 bases sitting between them. This CDR3 comprises 17 residues. CDR1 and CDR2 (germline): LNHNV, YYDKDF (reference sequence). CDR3 residues: CATSRERGGDSNQPQHF. For the CDR3, the DNA is TGTGCCACCAGCAGAGAACGAGGGGGAGATAGCAATCAGCCCCAGCATTTT.

This clone was found a few times. V gene TRBV28 combines with J gene TRBJ2-7; the D is unclear. Germline V lookup: CDR1 MDHEN, CDR2 SYDVKM. Trimming shortened V by 4 bases and J by 2 bases, and 6 bases separated the two germline ends. The CDR3 has 12 residues. The CDR3 DNA is TGTGCCAGCAGTTATCAGGCCTACGAGCAGTACTTC. Translation: CASSYQAYEQYF.

V is TRBV24-1 and J is TRBJ1-5, with 11 bases identical to TRBD1. This CDR3 comprises 16 residues. Germline loops: CDR1 KGHDR, CDR2 SFDVKD. Germline trimming cut 3 bases from V and 6 bases from J; bases unmatched to any gene: 6. The CDR3 sequence: CATSDPGQGALQPQHF. In DNA, the CDR3 is TGTGCCACCAGTGATCCCGGACAGGGGGCACTTCAGCCCCAGCATTTT.

As concerns this clone: Its ends do not fully match the called genes, so a read error is possible. Other nucleotide sequences in the sample specify the same CDR3. The J gene is TRBJ1-3, the V gene TRBV19; weak D call: TRBD1 (6 bases). Germline-derived CDR1 and CDR2 are LNHDA and SQIVND (reference sequence). CDR3 length: 14 residues. CDR3 region: CASRLQGTGNTIYF. The CDR3 nucleotides are TGCGCCAGTAGATTACAGGGAACTGGAAACACCATATATTTT.

The rearrangement joins TRBV20-1 to TRBJ1-2, with D possibly being TRBD1 (6 bases). CDR1 DFQATT and CDR2 SNEGSKA come from the germline V gene (reference sequence). The CDR3 spans 11 residues. V gave up 3 bases and J gave up 5 bases, with 7 bases separating them. The CDR3 reads CSASQGYGYTF. CDR3 sequence (DNA): TGCAGTGCTAGCCAGGGGTATGGCTACACCTTC.

This rearrangement joins TRBV7-2 to TRBJ1-2; 7 bases agree with TRBD1. This CDR3 region has 11 residues. V dropped 4 bases and J dropped 11; count of bases not matched to a gene: 4. CDR1 SGHTA and CDR2 FQGNSA come from the germline V gene. For the CDR3, the DNA is TGTGCCAGCAGCTCTACAGGGGTTTACACCTTC. Its translation: CASSSTGVYTF.

There are a few counts of this clone. The chain recombines TRBV11-2 with TRBJ1-4; TRBD1 aligns across 12 bases. The CDR3 has 16 amino acids. V gave up 3 bases and J gave up 8 bases; unmatched junction bases: 7. The V gene's germline CDR1 is SGHAT and CDR2 FQNNGV. The CDR3 bases are TGTGCCAGCAGCTTCTACGGGGGGACAGGGGGCGAAAAACTGTTTTTT. Encoded protein: CASSFYGGTGGEKLFF.